One sample yielded the 13 T cell receptor beta chains listed below, sequenced in a study of T cell changes during pregnancy in multiple sclerosis. Assay used: immunoSEQ multiplex PCR; TCRdb lists only in-frame clones, some missing. The data hold 10,000 to 15,000 clones, with about 91% observed a single time. The sequenced sample was CD8+ T cells from peripheral blood mononuclear cells, obtained in the second trimester of pregnancy. Source of these receptors: a female donor in good health, enrolled as a control in a pregnancy study.

The rearrangement joins TRBV7-6 to TRBJ2-4; 11 nucleotides match TRBD2. Germline V gene data show CDR1 as SGHVS and CDR2 as FNYEAQ. The J segment lost 5 bases and the V segment lost 1 base, leaving 4 bases of the junction unmatched. The CDR3 is 16 residues long. Here the CDR3 reads CASSLETSGVENIQYF. The CDR3 DNA reads TGTGCCAGCAGCTTAGAGACTAGCGGGGTGGAAAACATTCAGTACTTC.

The V call is TRBV27, the J call TRBJ2-2; D unresolved. V gave up 3 bases and J gave up 4 bases, with 6 bases separating them. This CDR3 region has 13 residues. The germline gives CDR1 MNHEY, CDR2 SMNVEV (reference sequence). The CDR3 loop is CASSFSGTGELFF. Here the CDR3 DNA reads TGTGCCAGCAGTTTCTCGGGCACCGGGGAGCTGTTTTTT.

A note on this clone: One end of the junction fails to match germline, which may point to a read error. This sequence joins TRBV7-4 and TRBJ2-3, with D perhaps matching TRBD1 (6 bases). This CDR3 comprises 16 residues. The germline V gene has CDR1 SGHVT and CDR2 SQSDAQ. The CDR3, as DNA: TGTGCCAGCACCTTAAATGGACAGCACCGCACAGATACGCAGTATTTT. Amino acids: CASTLNGQHRTDTQYF.

The chain uses TRBV5-4 and TRBJ2-1; D gene ambiguous. This CDR3 has 15 residues. The ends were cut back, 4 bases at V and 5 bases at J, with 16 bases in the middle. The germline gives CDR1 SGHNT, CDR2 YYREEE (reference sequence). CDR3 DNA sequence: TGTGCCAGCAGCCCGGCGGTAACACCAGACAATGAGCAGTTCTTC. Translated, it gives CASSPAVTPDNEQFF.

This clone showed up just a few times. The chain carries TRBV4-1 and TRBJ1-5; D is unresolved. Germline CDR1 reads MGHRA; CDR2 reads YSYEKL. This CDR3 region has 14 residues. V lost 0 bases to trimming and J lost 5 bases, with 8 bases between them. The CDR3 DNA sequence: TGCGCCAGCAGCCAAGATCATGGCCATCAGCCCCAGCATTTT. It yields the protein CASSQDHGHQPQHF.

The CDR3 is CASSTTTGSYNEQFF. CDR3 bases: TGTGCCAGCAGCACGACTACCGGATCCTACAATGAGCAGTTCTTC. The chain joins TRBV7-9 to TRBJ2-1, with a tentative D call TRBD2 (5 bases). This CDR3 comprises 15 residues. Germline V gene lookup returns CDR1 SEHNR and CDR2 FQNEAQ (reference sequence). With 5 bases removed from V and 1 base from J, the gap between germline ends came to 12 bases.

The chain joins TRBV29-1 to TRBJ2-4; TRBD2 agrees at 8 bases. This CDR3 is 14 amino acids long. Trimming removed 4 bases from V and 9 bases from J; junction bases left unmatched: 11. Germline V gene data show CDR1 as SQVTM and CDR2 as ANQGSEA. In DNA form, the CDR3 reads TGCAGCGTTGGGGACTCGCGGGAGGTAGTCATTCAGTACTTC. Translated, it gives CSVGDSREVVIQYF.

This clone was observed once. This rearrangement joins TRBV28 to TRBJ2-3, with TRBD2 identical over 7 bases. Germline trimming cut 8 bases from V and 5 bases from J; bases unmatched to any gene: 22. From germline, CDR1 is MDHEN and CDR2 SYDVKM. The CDR3 has 18 amino acids. The CDR3 DNA sequence: TGTGCCAGCCGCTATCATCTAGCGGTTACCGCGCGGGGAGATACGCAGTATTTT. Its translation: CASRYHLAVTARGDTQYF.

The chain recombines TRBV5-6 with TRBJ2-4; D is perhaps TRBD2 (5 bases). V dropped 2 bases and J dropped 8 bases, with 17 bases sitting between them. Germline CDR1 is SGHDT and CDR2 is YYEEEE. The CDR3 is 15 residues long. The CDR3 protein is CASSLNRWAADIQYF. Written as DNA, the CDR3 is TGTGCCAGCAGCTTAAATAGGTGGGCAGCGGACATTCAGTACTTC.

The genes are TRBV4-1 and TRBJ1-3; D may be TRBD1 (6 bases). Trimming removed 0 bases from V and 0 bases from J, with 6 bases in between. This CDR3 is built from 15 residues. Looked up from germline, CDR1 is MGHRA and CDR2 is YSYEKL. CDR3 in amino acids: CASSQEGGSGNTIYF. CDR3 DNA: TGCGCCAGCAGCCAAGAAGGGGGCTCTGGAAACACCATATATTTT.

The chain combines TRBV12-5 with TRBJ1-3, with D possibly being TRBD1 (5 bases). Germline V lookup: CDR1 LGHNT, CDR2 FRNRAP. The CDR3 is made up of 14 amino acids. V shed 7 bases and J shed 0 bases, with 10 bases lying between them. CDR3 protein: CASALDSSGNTIYF. CDR3 DNA: TGTGCTAGTGCCCTAGACAGCTCTGGAAACACCATATATTTT. Full variable domain (missing parts from reference TRBV12-5 and TRBJ1-3): DARVTQTPRHKVTEMGQEVTMRCQPILGHNTVFWYRQTMMQGLELLAYFRNRAPLDDSGMPKDRFSAEMPDATLATLKIQPSEPRDSAVYFCASALDSSGNTIYFGEGSWLTVV.

V usage is TRBV7-9 and J usage is TRBJ2-7; 7 bases fit TRBD1. V shed 4 bases, J shed 3 bases, and the junction held 3 bases outside the gene matches. This CDR3 has 13 residues. CDR1 is SEHNR, CDR2 FQNEAQ, per germline (reference sequence). In nucleotides, the CDR3 is TGTGCCAGCAGCTCCGGACAGGACTACGAGCAGTACTTC. Protein product: CASSSGQDYEQYF.

The rearrangement joins TRBV7-9 to TRBJ1-2, with TRBD1 matching 9 bases. Germline CDR1 and CDR2: SEHNR and FQNEAQ (reference sequence). After removal of 7 bases from V and 3 bases from J, the junction contained 6 bases not matched to a gene. The CDR3 length is 14 residues. CDR3 nucleotide sequence: TGTGCCAGCACTTCGGGACAGGGCTACTATGGCTACACCTTC. Translated, it gives CASTSGQGYYGYTF.